This T cell receptor beta chain was sequenced during a study of patients and donors after allogeneic stem cell transplantation. TCRdb called the RT-PCR reads again in MiXCR, with one record for every CDR3 protein. The sample carries some 150,000 distinct CDR3 sequences, roughly two fifths recorded once. This clonotype was picked up one time. The CDR3 is made up of 15 amino acids. CDR1 is SGHVS, CDR2 FQNEAQ, per germline. V dropped 3 bases and J dropped 2; count of bases not matched to a gene: 4. Sequencing was done on a sample of blood, either unsorted or a sorted T cell fraction (not recorded which). The chain couples TRBV7-8 to TRBJ1-1; 9 nucleotides align to TRBD1. The origin of this receptor is a human donor who was either an allogeneic HSCT recipient or a stem cell or donor lymphocyte infusion donor (not recorded which). It is not recorded whose cells these are; they may come from a transplant donor. The CDR3 nucleotides read TGTGCCAGCAGCTTGGGGACAGGGATTAACACTGAAGCTTTCTTT. Residues: CASSLGTGINTEAFF.